The subject of this entry is one T cell receptor beta chain. The data belong to a study of blood T cell repertoires in COVID-19. Method: immunoSEQ multiplex PCR; TCRdb's copy keeps in-frame clones and lacks some. Seen here are tens of thousands of clones, around 85% observed once, and the top ten hold roughly 7.3%. V was pared by 1 base and J by 1 base, with 6 bases of the junction left unmatched. This CDR3 contains 17 residues. Per the germline V gene, CDR1 is MGHRA and CDR2 is YSYEKL. Sequencing was carried out using peripheral blood. The chain employs TRBV4-1 and TRBJ2-7; 11 bases line up with TRBD1. The source of this sequence is a human donor in a cohort sampled during active COVID-19. DNA for the CDR3: TGCGCCAGCAGCCAAGGCCCTGGGACAGGGGGGTCCTACGAGCAGTACTTC. Translating it yields CASSQGPGTGGSYEQYF.